These 13 T cell receptor beta chains were sequenced from one sample in a study of CD8 T cells in ankylosing spondylitis. TCRdb analysed the 5' RACE reads with MiXCR anew, one entry per CDR3 protein. This table has some 90,000 distinct CDR3 sequences, 27% appearing once. Sequencing was done on a sample of blood, either unsorted or a sorted T cell fraction (not recorded which). These TCRs come from a male donor with ankylosing spondylitis or in good health (not recorded which).

The V and J genes are TRBV24-1 and TRBJ2-3; 11 bases map to TRBD1. The CDR3 covers 16 residues. V shed 4 bases, J shed 4 bases, and the junction held 6 bases outside the gene matches. CDR1 and CDR2 (germline): KGHDR, SFDVKD. The chain's CDR3 is CATSDPGQGASDTQYF. The CDR3 bases are TGTGCCACCAGTGACCCCGGACAGGGGGCATCAGATACGCAGTATTTT.

The chain links TRBV15 to TRBJ1-1; D remains unclear. In germline, CDR1 is LNHNV, CDR2 YYDKDF (reference sequence). The V end lost 0 bases, the J end lost 4 bases, and 9 bases lay between the germline ends. The length of the CDR3 is 14 residues. As DNA, the CDR3 is TGTGCCACCAGCAGAGATACCGCATTCACTGAAGCTTTCTTT. It codes for CATSRDTAFTEAFF.

V gene TRBV5-5 combines with J gene TRBJ2-1; a possible D gene is TRBD1 (6 bases). Trimming shortened V by 0 bases and J by 8 bases, and 15 bases separated the two germline ends. The CDR3 totals 15 residues. CDR1 and CDR2 from the germline V gene are SGHKS and YYEKEE (reference sequence). The CDR3 sequence is CASSLDTGLWDEQFF. CDR3 nucleotides: TGTGCCAGCAGCTTGGACACAGGGTTGTGGGATGAGCAGTTCTTC.

The chain is built from TRBV27 and TRBJ2-5, with D tentatively TRBD2 (5 bases). CDR3 size: 13 residues. From germline, CDR1 is MNHEY and CDR2 SMNVEV (reference sequence). V was clipped by 3 bases and J by 2 bases, with 7 bases between them. The CDR3 protein is CASSFSAQETQYF. CDR3 in DNA: TGTGCCAGCAGTTTTAGCGCACAAGAGACCCAGTACTTC.

This clonotype was observed many times. The CDR3 region has the DNA TGTGCCAGCAGCTTGGGGGACAGAGGCAATCAGCCCCAGCATTTT. This translates into CASSLGDRGNQPQHF. This chain uses TRBV7-2 with TRBJ1-5, with 7 bases that match TRBD1. This CDR3 is built from 15 residues. Germline assignment: CDR1 SGHTA and CDR2 FQGNSA. Trimming at V came to 3 bases and at J to 2 bases, leaving 4 bases not matched to a gene. Drawing the rest from reference TRBV7-2 and TRBJ1-5, the complete variable domain is GAGVSQSPSNKVTEKGKDVELRCDPISGHTALYWYRQSLGQGLEFLIYFQGNSAPDKSGLPSDRFSAERTGGSVSTLTIQRTQQEDSAVYLCASSLGDRGNQPQHFGDGTRLSIL.

V usage is TRBV3-1 and J usage is TRBJ2-1; no firm D call. There are 16 residues in the CDR3. The V gene's germline CDR1 is LGHDT and CDR2 YNNKEL (reference sequence). V lost 4 bases to trimming and J lost 6 bases, with 19 bases between them. CDR3 residues: CASSRSYWSYSNEQFF. The DNA of the CDR3 is TGTGCCAGCAGCCGGAGCTACTGGTCTTACTCCAATGAGCAGTTCTTC.

This chain uses TRBV7-8 with TRBJ1-1; D call uncertain. Germline V gene sequence: CDR1 SGHVS, CDR2 FQNEAQ. V was trimmed by 3 bases and J by 0 bases, leaving 8 bases between them. The length of the CDR3 is 14 residues. The CDR3, as DNA: TGTGCCAGCAGCTTCAAGGGCCTGAACACTGAAGCTTTCTTT. Encoded protein: CASSFKGLNTEAFF. The whole variable domain, remainder taken from reference TRBV7-8 and TRBJ1-1, is GAGVSQSPRYKVAKRGQDVALRCDPISGHVSLFWYQQALGQGPEFLTYFQNEAQLDKSGLPSDRFFAERPEGSVSTLKIQRTQQEDSAVYLCASSFKGLNTEAFFGQGTRLTVV.

This clonotype showed up just a few times. The chain couples TRBV12-3 or TRBV12-4 to TRBJ2-1; 14 bases align to TRBD2. This CDR3 is built from 15 residues. V shed 6 bases and J 6 bases; nucleotides not matched to a gene: 4. This CDR3 reads CASSNGLAGGNEQFF. The CDR3 DNA reads TGTGCCAGCAGCAACGGACTAGCGGGAGGCAATGAGCAGTTCTTC.

This clonotype showed up many times. This chain's CDR3 is CASSPGNTGYNEQFF. The CDR3 DNA reads TGCGCCAGCAGCCCCGGTAACACTGGCTACAATGAGCAGTTCTTC. The chain is built from TRBV4-1 and TRBJ2-1, with no clear D. CDR1 is MGHRA, CDR2 YSYEKL, per germline. Trimming cost V 4 bases and J 3 bases, with 13 bases left between them. The CDR3 sequence is 15 residues long.

The chain has TRBV7-8 and TRBJ1-5; tentative D call: TRBD1 (6 bases). Looked up from germline, CDR1 is SGHVS and CDR2 is FQNEAQ. Trimming stripped 5 bases from V and 5 bases from J, with 16 bases between. The CDR3 contains 15 residues. For the CDR3, the DNA is TGTGCCAGCAGCCAGGGACACCTCCTATATCAGCCCCAGCATTTT. It translates to CASSQGHLLYQPQHF.

In its sample, this clonotype was seen a few times. The chain employs TRBV12-3 or TRBV12-4 and TRBJ2-1; no firm D call. Trimming shortened V by 3 bases and J by 9 bases, and 9 bases separated the two germline ends. CDR3 size: 12 residues. The CDR3 sequence: CASSFSRSEQFF. The CDR3 DNA is TGTGCCAGCAGTTTCTCCAGGTCTGAGCAGTTCTTC.

The chain carries TRBV2 and TRBJ2-2; D may match TRBD1 or TRBD2 (6 bases each). Germline V gene lookup returns CDR1 SNHLY and CDR2 FYNNEI. This CDR3 has 14 residues. Trimming cost V 6 bases and J 0 bases, with 8 bases left between them. The CDR3 protein is CASRGGPNTGELFF. CDR3 coding DNA: TGTGCCAGCAGGGGGGGCCCGAACACCGGGGAGCTGTTTTTT.

In its sample, this clonotype was seen once. The DNA of the CDR3 is TGTGCCAGCAGCCGATCCGGGACACTTGGGGCCAACGTCCTGACTTTC. Its translation is CASSRSGTLGANVLTF. The chain carries TRBV7-8 and TRBJ2-6; weak D call: TRBD1 (6 bases). Germline loops: CDR1 SGHVS, CDR2 FQNEAQ. CDR3 length equals 16 residues. V lost 5 bases, J lost 3 bases, and 14 bases lay in between.